Here is one T cell receptor beta chain with its context. The target antigen is unknown. These data are taken from a study of T cell repertoires and leukemia-associated antigens. Across the study: Effective reads per sample ranged from roughly 3.3 to 5.5 million.

Germline values: CDR1 SGHAT, CDR2 FQNNGV. Trimming stripped 2 bases from V and 2 bases from J, with 4 bases between. CDR3 length: 13 amino acids. Study-wide results and limits: The four groups had similar numbers of Vbeta, Jbeta genes and CDR3s. Specificity and function of the expanded clones need further investigation.

TCRdb reprocessed the 5' RACE reads via MiXCR and lists one record per CDR3 protein. This table has over 10,000 distinct CDR3 sequences, over 40% appearing once. The CD3+ T cells first had an overnight rest without serum. The rearrangement uses TRBV11-2 and TRBJ1-5; unclear D gene. Sequences were obtained from CD3+ T cells sorted from blood and cultured. The TCR was taken from a female donor in good health. The CDR3 DNA is TGTGCCAGCAGCTTATTTGGCAATCAGCCCCAGCATTTT. Protein product: CASSLFGNQPQHF.